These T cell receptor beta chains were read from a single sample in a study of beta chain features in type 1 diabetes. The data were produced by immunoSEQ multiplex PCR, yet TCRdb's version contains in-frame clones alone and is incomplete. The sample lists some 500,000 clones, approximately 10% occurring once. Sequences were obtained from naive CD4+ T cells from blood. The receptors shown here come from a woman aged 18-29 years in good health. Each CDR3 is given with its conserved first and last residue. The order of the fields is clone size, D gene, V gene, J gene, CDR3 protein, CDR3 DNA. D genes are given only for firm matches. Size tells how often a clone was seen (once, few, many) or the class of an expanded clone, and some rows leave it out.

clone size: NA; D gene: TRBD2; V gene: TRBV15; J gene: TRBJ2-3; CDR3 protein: CATSRDLQRGPTDTQYF; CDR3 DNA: TGTGCCACCAGCAGAGATCTCCAGCGGGGTCCCACAGATACGCAGTATTTT
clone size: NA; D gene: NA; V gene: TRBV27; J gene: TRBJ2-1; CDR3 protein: CASSSDRPPRGEQFF; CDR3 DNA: TGTGCCAGCAGTTCGGACAGGCCCCCGCGGGGTGAGCAGTTCTTC
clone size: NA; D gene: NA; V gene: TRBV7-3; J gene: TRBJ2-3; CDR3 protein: CASSLMGATDTQYF; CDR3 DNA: TGTGCCAGCAGCTTAATGGGGGCCACAGATACGCAGTATTTT
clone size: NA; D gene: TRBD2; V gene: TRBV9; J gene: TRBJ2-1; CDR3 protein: CASGRRLSGSINEQFF; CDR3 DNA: TGTGCCAGCGGACGACGACTAAGCGGGAGTATTAATGAGCAGTTCTTC
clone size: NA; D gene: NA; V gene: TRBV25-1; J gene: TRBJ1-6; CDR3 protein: CASSERGGSGSPLHF; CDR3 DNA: TGTGCCAGCAGTGAAAGGGGGGGCTCGGGTTCACCCCTCCACTTT
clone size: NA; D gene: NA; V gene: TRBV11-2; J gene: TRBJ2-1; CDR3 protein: CASSRIYDRGNQQFF; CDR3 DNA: TGTGCCAGCAGCCGCATTTATGATCGGGGAAATCAGCAGTTCTTC
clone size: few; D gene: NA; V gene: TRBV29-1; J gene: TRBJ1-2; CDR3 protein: CSVEKGLGSDGYGYTF; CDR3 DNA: TGCAGCGTTGAAAAGGGGTTGGGCAGCGACGGCTATGGCTACACCTTC
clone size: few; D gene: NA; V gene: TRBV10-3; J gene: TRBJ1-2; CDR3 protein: CAISERASYGYTF; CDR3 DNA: TGTGCCATCAGTGAGCGGGCGAGCTATGGCTACACCTTC
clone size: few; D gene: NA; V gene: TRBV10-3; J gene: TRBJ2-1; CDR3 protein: CAISARGVGYNEQFF; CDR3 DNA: TGTGCCATCAGTGCGCGGGGCGTAGGATACAATGAGCAGTTCTTC
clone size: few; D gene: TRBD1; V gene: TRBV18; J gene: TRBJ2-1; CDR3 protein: CASSPPTGGWGNEQFF; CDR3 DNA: TGTGCCAGCTCACCACCCACAGGGGGGTGGGGCAATGAGCAGTTCTTC
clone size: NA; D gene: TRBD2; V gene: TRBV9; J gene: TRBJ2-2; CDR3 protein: CASSVVSSGNTGELFF; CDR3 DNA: TGTGCCAGCAGCGTAGTTTCTAGCGGAAACACCGGGGAGCTGTTTTTT
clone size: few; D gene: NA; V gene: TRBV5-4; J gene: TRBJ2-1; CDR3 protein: CASSLYGYNEQFF; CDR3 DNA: TGTGCCAGCAGCTTGTACGGCTACAATGAGCAGTTCTTC
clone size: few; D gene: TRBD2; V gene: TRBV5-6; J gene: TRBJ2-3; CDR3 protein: CASSSDWEGIGTDTQYF; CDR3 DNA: TGTGCCAGCAGCTCCGACTGGGAGGGGATTGGCACAGATACGCAGTATTTT
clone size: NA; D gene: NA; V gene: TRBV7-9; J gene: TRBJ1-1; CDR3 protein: CASSLGGRKEAFF; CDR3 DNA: TGTGCCAGCAGCTTAGGAGGCAGAAAGGAAGCTTTCTTT
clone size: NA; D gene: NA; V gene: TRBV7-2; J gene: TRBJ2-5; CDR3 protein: CASSLRVGETQYF; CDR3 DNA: TGTGCCAGCAGCTTACGGGTAGGGGAGACCCAGTACTTC
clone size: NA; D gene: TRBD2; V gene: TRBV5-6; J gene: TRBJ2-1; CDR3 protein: CASSRGLDNEQFF; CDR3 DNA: TGTGCCAGCAGCCGCGGACTAGACAATGAGCAGTTCTTC
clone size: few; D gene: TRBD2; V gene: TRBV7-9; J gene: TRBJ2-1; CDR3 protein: CASSLVFLGGQYNEQFF; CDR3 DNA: TGTGCCAGCAGCTTAGTCTTTTTGGGAGGGCAATACAATGAGCAGTTCTTC
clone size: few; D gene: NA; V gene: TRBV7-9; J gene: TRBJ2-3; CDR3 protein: CASTIDTDTQYF; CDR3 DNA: TGTGCCAGCACGATAGACACAGATACGCAGTATTTT
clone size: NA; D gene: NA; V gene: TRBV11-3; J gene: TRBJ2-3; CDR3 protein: CASSSTRLHTQYF; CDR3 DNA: TGTGCCAGCAGCTCCACAAGGCTGCATACGCAGTATTTT
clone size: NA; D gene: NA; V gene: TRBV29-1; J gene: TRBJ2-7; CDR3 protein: CSVTGILYEQYF; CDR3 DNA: TGCAGCGTGACGGGAATCTTGTACGAGCAGTACTTC
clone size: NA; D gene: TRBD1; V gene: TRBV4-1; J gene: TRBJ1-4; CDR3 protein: CASSRLGQGRGKLFF; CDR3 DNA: TGCGCCAGCAGCCGGTTGGGACAGGGGAGAGGAAAACTGTTTTTT
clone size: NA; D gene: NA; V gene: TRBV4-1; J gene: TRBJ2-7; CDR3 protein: CASSRKMTEVTSYEQYF; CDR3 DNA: TGCGCCAGCAGCCGGAAGATGACGGAGGTTACCTCCTACGAGCAGTACTTC
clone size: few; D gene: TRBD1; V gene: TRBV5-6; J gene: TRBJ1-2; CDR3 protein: CASTGGRGYGYTF; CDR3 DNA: TGTGCCAGCACAGGGGGTCGAGGCTATGGCTACACCTTC
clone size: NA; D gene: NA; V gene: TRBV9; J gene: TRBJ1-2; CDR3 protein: CASSVSPGGGPYGYTF; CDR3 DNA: TGTGCCAGCAGCGTATCCCCGGGGGGGGGCCCCTATGGCTACACCTTC
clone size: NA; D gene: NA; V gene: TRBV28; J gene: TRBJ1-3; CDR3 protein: CASSFPGAKIYF; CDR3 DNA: TGTGCCAGCAGTTTCCCGGGGGCAAAAATATATTTT
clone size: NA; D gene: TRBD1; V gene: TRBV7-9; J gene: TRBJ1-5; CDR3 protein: CASSFETGGSNQPQHF; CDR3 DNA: TGTGCCAGCAGCTTCGAGACAGGGGGGTCCAATCAGCCCCAGCATTTT
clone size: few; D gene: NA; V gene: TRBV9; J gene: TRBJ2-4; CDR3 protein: CASSVGPWGAVAKNIQYF; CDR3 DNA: TGTGCCAGCAGCGTAGGCCCCTGGGGGGCGGTAGCCAAAAACATTCAGTACTTC
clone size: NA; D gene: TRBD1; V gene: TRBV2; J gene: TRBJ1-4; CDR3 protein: CASSEGGKRQGHEKLFF; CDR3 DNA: TGTGCCAGCAGTGAAGGCGGGAAGAGACAGGGACATGAAAAACTGTTTTTT
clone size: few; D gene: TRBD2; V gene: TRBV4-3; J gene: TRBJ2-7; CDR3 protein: CASSQLAGAYEQYF; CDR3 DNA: TGCGCCAGCAGCCAACTAGCGGGAGCCTACGAGCAGTACTTC
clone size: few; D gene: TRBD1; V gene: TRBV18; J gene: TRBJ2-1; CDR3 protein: CASSPGQGNYNEQFF; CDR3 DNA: TGTGCCAGCTCACCGGGACAGGGTAACTACAATGAGCAGTTCTTC
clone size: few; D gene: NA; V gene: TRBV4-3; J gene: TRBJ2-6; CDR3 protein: CASSQDHGSGGANVLTF; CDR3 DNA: TGCGCCAGCAGCCAAGATCATGGGTCTGGAGGGGCCAACGTCCTGACTTTC
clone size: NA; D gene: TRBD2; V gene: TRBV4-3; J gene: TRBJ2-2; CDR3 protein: CASSQEFWAGANTGELFF; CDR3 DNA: TGCGCCAGCAGCCAAGAATTCTGGGCGGGAGCTAACACCGGGGAGCTGTTTTTT
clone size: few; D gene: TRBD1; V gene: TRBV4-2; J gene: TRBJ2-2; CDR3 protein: CASSQATGRTGELFF; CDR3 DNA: TGTGCCAGCAGCCAGGCGACAGGGCGCACCGGGGAGCTGTTTTTT
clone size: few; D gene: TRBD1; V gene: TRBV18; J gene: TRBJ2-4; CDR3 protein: CASSPQTGLNIQYF; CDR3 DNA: TGTGCCAGCTCACCACAGACAGGGTTAAACATTCAGTACTTC
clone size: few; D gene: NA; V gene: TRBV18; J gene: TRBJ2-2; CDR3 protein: CASSPGTSNTGELFF; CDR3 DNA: TGTGCCAGCTCACCAGGCACCTCGAACACCGGGGAGCTGTTTTTT
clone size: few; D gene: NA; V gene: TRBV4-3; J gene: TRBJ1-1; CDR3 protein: CASSQQENTEAFF; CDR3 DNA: TGCGCCAGCAGCCAACAGGAGAACACTGAAGCTTTCTTT
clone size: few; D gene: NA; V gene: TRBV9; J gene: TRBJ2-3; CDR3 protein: CASSPWGRRGDTQYF; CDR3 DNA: TGTGCCAGCAGCCCATGGGGGCGGAGGGGGGATACGCAGTATTTT
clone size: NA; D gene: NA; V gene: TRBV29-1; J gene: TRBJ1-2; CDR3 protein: CSVEFPGVGYTF; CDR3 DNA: TGCAGCGTTGAATTTCCGGGGGTAGGCTACACCTTC
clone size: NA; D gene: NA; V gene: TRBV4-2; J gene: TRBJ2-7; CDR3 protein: CASSQADIRHEQYF; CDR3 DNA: TGTGCCAGCAGCCAAGCGGATATAAGACACGAGCAGTACTTC